This entry concerns a single T cell receptor beta chain. Antigen: not known. This sample stems from a study of T cells after yellow fever vaccination. Points from the study as a whole: Clonotype sharing between CD4 and CD8 compartments was small. The secondary T-cell response peaked on day 5, not day 15, but was weaker. Primary-vaccination clones mostly resurfaced post-booster (just under 98% CD4, approximately 89% CD8).

Template switching by 5'RACE produced TCR cDNA, adding a universal primer site and UMIs. TCRdb fed the 5' RACE reads into MiXCR, producing one record per CDR3 protein. There are 300,000 to 400,000 distinct CDR3 sequences in the sample; roughly 10% occur only once, and 3% to 3.5% lies in the top ten. This CDR3 is built from 14 residues. V was cut by 4 bases and J by 3 bases, with 10 bases left in between. Material: CD4+ T cells sorted from PBMCs, obtained 45 days after the yellow fever booster vaccination. The source is a young man who received the YFV17D yellow fever vaccine. The J gene is TRBJ2-1, the V gene TRBV12-3 or TRBV12-4, with D possibly TRBD1 on 5 matching bases. The CDR3 sequence: CASSYQGSYNEQFF. DNA for the CDR3: TGTGCCAGCAGTTATCAGGGTAGCTACAATGAGCAGTTCTTC.